Below, 15 T cell receptor beta chains from the same sample are listed, as sequenced in a study of T cells in tumors after PD-1 blockade. Data came from immunoSEQ multiplex PCR; TCRdb stores just in-frame clones and leaves some out. The repertoire includes roughly 20,000 clones, over 75% of them detected once, and roughly 25% sits in the top ten. This specimen consisted of PBMCs, obtained after anti-PD-1 therapy. These receptors all stem from a human donor with advanced basal cell or squamous cell carcinoma (not recorded which).

This clone was recorded a few times. J is TRBJ2-1 and V is TRBV24-1; D may be TRBD1 (5 bases). The CDR3 has 14 residues. With 4 bases removed from V and 5 bases from J, the gap between germline ends came to 11 bases. CDR1 and CDR2 (germline): KGHDR, SFDVKD. The CDR3 protein is CATSDKDRNNEQFF. The CDR3 region has the DNA TGTGCCACCAGTGACAAAGACAGAAACAATGAGCAGTTCTTC.

This chain's CDR3 is CASSAGAGETQYF. CDR3 coding DNA: TGTGCCAGCAGTGCGGGGGCCGGGGAGACCCAGTACTTC. The chain recombines TRBV6-8 with TRBJ2-5, with a possible D match to TRBD2 (7 bases). Germline-derived CDR1 and CDR2 are MNHGY and SAAAGT. The V gene lost 5 bases and the J gene lost 5 bases, with 12 bases spanning the gap. This CDR3 comprises 13 residues.

The J gene is TRBJ2-7, the V gene TRBV13; no reliable D call. Trimming removed 1 base from V and 4 bases from J, with 8 bases in between. The germline V gene encodes CDR1 PRHDT and CDR2 FYEKMQ (reference sequence). The CDR3 totals 13 residues. As DNA, the CDR3 is TGTGCCAGCAGCTTAGCTGGTGGGTACGAGCAGTACTTC. It specifies CASSLAGGYEQYF.

The chain couples TRBV6-6 to TRBJ2-7, with 9 positions matching TRBD1. J was trimmed by 6 bases and V by 10 bases; bases with no gene match: 10. Germline assignment: CDR1 MNHNY and CDR2 SVGAGI (reference sequence). This CDR3 contains 13 residues. DNA for the CDR3: TGTGCCACCAAAGGAGGGACAGGGACCGAGCAGTACTTC. Protein: CATKGGTGTEQYF.

This clone was observed once. The CDR3 bases are TGCGCCAGCAGTCCTTCAGGGGTTATTAATTCACCCCTCCACTTT. This codes for CASSPSGVINSPLHF. This rearrangement joins TRBV23-1 to TRBJ1-6, with a tentative D call TRBD1 (6 bases). TRBV23-1 is identified as an open reading frame with a role that is uncertain. The CDR3 covers 15 residues. With 4 bases removed from V and 6 bases from J, the gap between germline ends came to 13 bases.

The chain uses TRBV6-6 and TRBJ2-5; D possibly corresponds to TRBD1 (6 bases). The V end was cut by 8 bases, the J end by 0 bases, with 16 bases between. The CDR3 is 15 amino acids. Germline lookup yields CDR1 MNHNY and CDR2 SVGAGI (reference sequence). The CDR3 coding sequence is TGTGCCAGCTACTTCGAGCAGGGGAACCAAGAGACCCAGTACTTC. Protein sequence: CASYFEQGNQETQYF.

This chain joins TRBV10-2 and TRBJ1-6; D is ambiguous. With 0 bases removed from V and 0 bases from J, the gap between germline ends came to 12 bases. In germline, CDR1 is WSHSY, CDR2 SAAADI. CDR3 length equals 18 residues. CDR3 in amino acids: CASSESTGIPSYNSPLHF. The CDR3 DNA follows: TGCGCCAGCAGTGAGTCGACGGGGATCCCCTCCTATAATTCACCCCTCCACTTT.

The CDR3 is CASSEGVGTGRNTF. The CDR3 DNA sequence: TGTGCCAGCAGCGAGGGGGTGGGAACAGGGCGCAACACCTTC. This rearrangement joins TRBV9 to TRBJ1-2; tentatively, D is TRBD1 (6 bases). The germline V gene encodes CDR1 SGDLS and CDR2 YYNGEE. The CDR3 extends over 14 amino acids. V lost 3 bases and J 12 bases, leaving 21 bases between the germline ends.

The chain joins TRBV6-5 to TRBJ1-4; maybe TRBD1 (5 bases). Trimming removed 4 bases from V and 7 bases from J, with 19 bases in between. CDR1 is MNHEY, CDR2 SVGAGI, per germline. This CDR3 region has 16 residues. Here the CDR3 DNA reads TGTGCCAGCAGTTCGGGCGGGGGGACTCGTGGTGAAAAACTGTTTTTT. It is translated as CASSSGGGTRGEKLFF.

The chain is built from TRBV2 and TRBJ1-2, with unresolved D. Germline V gene data show CDR1 as SNHLY and CDR2 as FYNNEI. The CDR3 is made up of 15 amino acids. Deletions cut 0 bases from V and 6 bases from J, with 14 bases between. In DNA form, the CDR3 reads TGTGCCAGCAGTGAAGCGCTTGGACCGTATGATGGCTACACCTTC. Protein sequence: CASSEALGPYDGYTF.

By its share, this clone is medium-sized. This chain links TRBV5-1 with TRBJ1-1; D remains ambiguous. The CDR3 has 15 amino acids. V lost 0 bases and J lost 7, with 16 bases in between. Germline values: CDR1 SGHRS, CDR2 YFSETQ. CDR3 protein: CASSLAAPSSDEAFF. CDR3 DNA: TGCGCCAGCAGCTTGGCAGCTCCATCTTCCGATGAAGCTTTCTTT. Variable domain in full (rest from reference TRBV5-1 and TRBJ1-1): KAGVTQTPRYLIKTRGQQVTLSCSPISGHRSVSWYQQTPGQGLQFLFEYFSETQRNKGNFPGRFSGRQFSNSRSEMNVSTLELGDSALYLCASSLAAPSSDEAFFGQGTRLTVV.

The V call is TRBV10-3, the J call TRBJ2-1; no clear D. CDR3 size: 14 residues. The V gene lost 3 bases and the J gene lost 3 bases, with 9 bases spanning the gap. The germline V gene encodes CDR1 ENHRY and CDR2 SYGVKD. CDR3 coding DNA: TGTGCCATCAGTGACAGGTCGGACTACAATGAGCAGTTCTTC. Protein sequence: CAISDRSDYNEQFF.

The chain links TRBV28 to TRBJ2-3; 7 bases line up with TRBD1. V lost 4 bases to trimming and J lost 0 bases; unmatched junction nucleotides: 4. CDR1 MDHEN and CDR2 SYDVKM come from the germline V gene. The CDR3 is made up of 15 amino acids. The CDR3 loop reads CASSSLQGSTDTQYF. The CDR3 region has the DNA TGTGCCAGCAGTTCTCTACAGGGGAGCACAGATACGCAGTATTTT. Variable domain in full (rest from reference TRBV28 and TRBJ2-3): DVKVTQSSRYLVKRTGEKVFLECVQDMDHENMFWYRQDPGLGLRLIYFSYDVKMKEKGDIPEGYSVSREKKERFSLILESASTNQTSMYLCASSSLQGSTDTQYFGPGTRLTVL.

This chain uses TRBV28 with TRBJ1-3; perhaps TRBD1 as D (5 bases). CDR3 length: 14 amino acids. V gave up 6 bases and J gave up 9 bases, with 18 bases separating them. Germline V gene lookup returns CDR1 MDHEN and CDR2 SYDVKM. CDR3 coding DNA: TGTGCCAGCAGCAACGCGGGGGGTCGAGGCACCATATATTTT. This sequence encodes CASSNAGGRGTIYF. Together with reference TRBV28 and TRBJ1-3, the CDR3 gives the full variable domain: DVKVTQSSRYLVKRTGEKVFLECVQDMDHENMFWYRQDPGLGLRLIYFSYDVKMKEKGDIPEGYSVSREKKERFSLILESASTNQTSMYLCASSNAGGRGTIYFGEGSWLTVV.

J is TRBJ2-1 and V is TRBV7-8, with D perhaps being TRBD1 or TRBD2 (5 bases each). V was pared by 8 bases and J by 2 bases, with 13 bases between. The germline V gene encodes CDR1 SGHVS and CDR2 FQNEAQ. The CDR3 totals 14 residues. The CDR3 here is CASAYVGAYNEQFF. DNA of the CDR3: TGTGCCAGCGCTTATGTGGGGGCCTACAATGAGCAGTTCTTC. The full variable domain, completed using reference TRBV7-8 and TRBJ2-1, is GAGVSQSPRYKVAKRGQDVALRCDPISGHVSLFWYQQALGQGPEFLTYFQNEAQLDKSGLPSDRFFAERPEGSVSTLKIQRTQQEDSAVYLCASAYVGAYNEQFFGPGTRLTVL.